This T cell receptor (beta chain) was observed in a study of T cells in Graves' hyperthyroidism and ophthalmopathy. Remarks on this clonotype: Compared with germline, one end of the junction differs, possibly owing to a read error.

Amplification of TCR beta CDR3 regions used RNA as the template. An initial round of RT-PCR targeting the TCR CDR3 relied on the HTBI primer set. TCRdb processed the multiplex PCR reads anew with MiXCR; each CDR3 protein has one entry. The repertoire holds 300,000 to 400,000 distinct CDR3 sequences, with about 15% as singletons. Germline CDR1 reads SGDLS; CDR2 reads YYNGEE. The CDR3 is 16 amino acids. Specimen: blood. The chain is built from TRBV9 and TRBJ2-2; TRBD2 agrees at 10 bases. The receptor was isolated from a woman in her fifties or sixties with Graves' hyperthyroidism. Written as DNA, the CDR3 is TGTGCCAGCAGCGAGGGGACTAGCGCGAACGCCGGGGAGCTGTTTTTT. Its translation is CASSEGTSANAGELFF.